This T cell receptor beta chain was identified during a study of identifying expanded T cells in peripheral blood. During the collection period, no donor immune events like infections were recorded. The data were produced by immunoSEQ multiplex PCR, yet TCRdb's version contains in-frame clones alone and is incomplete. The repertoire holds around 100,000 clones, with roughly 89% as singletons. With respect to this clone: No antigen is known for it.

Whole-study findings and limits: Differentially abundant clones: roughly 1.2 between replicates, 16.4 at 2 to 3 weeks, around 20 at four. Variance in clone template counts between two-week samples significantly increased with total template count across all healthy donors.

The specimen sequenced was blood. This receptor was taken from a person between 18 and 75 years old in good health.

The CDR3 sequence is CAIASPNQPQHF. For the CDR3, the DNA is TGTGCCATCGCATCTCCTAATCAGCCCCAGCATTTT. V gene TRBV10-3 combines with J gene TRBJ1-5, with D hard to call. Germline V gives CDR1 ENHRY, CDR2 SYGVKD. The CDR3 runs 12 residues. V was cut by 8 bases and J by 4 bases, with 9 bases left in between.